This T cell receptor beta chain was captured in a study of blood T cell repertoires in COVID-19. Original handling: Reference gene primer amplification in the assay estimated nucleated cell counts. Clones were sequenced by immunoSEQ multiplex PCR, and TCRdb holds only the in-frame ones, with some missing. V and J calls and clone size are as listed in that table; D and trimming were resolved from the DNA. Found here are 300,000 to 400,000 clones, roughly 85% of them singletons; the top ten hold 1.5% to 2%. This receptor was taken from a young woman who had been exposed to COVID-19. Sequencing used PBMCs or T cells enriched from blood (not recorded which).

The CDR3 sequence: CASSSNRAYEQYF. CDR3 in DNA: TGTGCCAGCAGCTCCAACAGGGCCTACGAGCAGTACTTC. The chain uses TRBV12-3 or TRBV12-4 and TRBJ2-7; a possible D gene is TRBD1 (6 bases). With 6 bases removed from V and 2 bases from J, the gap between germline ends came to 11 bases. CDR3 length equals 13 residues.